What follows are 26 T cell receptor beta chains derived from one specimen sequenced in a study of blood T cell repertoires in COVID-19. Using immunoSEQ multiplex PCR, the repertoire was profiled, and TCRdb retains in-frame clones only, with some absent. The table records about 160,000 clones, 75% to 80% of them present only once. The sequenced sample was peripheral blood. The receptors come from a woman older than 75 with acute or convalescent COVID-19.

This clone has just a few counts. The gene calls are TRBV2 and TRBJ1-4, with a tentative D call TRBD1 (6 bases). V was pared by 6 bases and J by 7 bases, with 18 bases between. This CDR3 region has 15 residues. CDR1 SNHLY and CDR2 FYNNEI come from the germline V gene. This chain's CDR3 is CASSRTGTAGEKLFF. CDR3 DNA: TGTGCCAGCAGCCGTACAGGGACGGCTGGTGAAAAACTGTTTTTT.

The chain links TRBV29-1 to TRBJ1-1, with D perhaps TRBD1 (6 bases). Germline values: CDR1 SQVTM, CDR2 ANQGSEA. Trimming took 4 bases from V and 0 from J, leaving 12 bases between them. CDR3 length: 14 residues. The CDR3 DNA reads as TGCAGCGTTGTAGGGACACACATGAACACTGAAGCTTTCTTT. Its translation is CSVVGTHMNTEAFF. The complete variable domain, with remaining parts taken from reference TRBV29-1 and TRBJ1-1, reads SAVISQKPSRDICQRGTSLTIQCQVDSQVTMMFWYRQQPGQSLTLIATANQGSEATYESGFVIDKFPISRPNLTFSTLTVSNMSPEDSSIYLCSVVGTHMNTEAFFGQGTRLTVV.

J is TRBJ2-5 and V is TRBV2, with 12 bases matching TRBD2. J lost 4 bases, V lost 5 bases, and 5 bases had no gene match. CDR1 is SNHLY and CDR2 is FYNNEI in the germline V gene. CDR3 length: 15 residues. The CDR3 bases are TGTGCCAGCAGTTTACTAGCGGGGGGCCTAGAGACCCAGTACTTC. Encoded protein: CASSLLAGGLETQYF.

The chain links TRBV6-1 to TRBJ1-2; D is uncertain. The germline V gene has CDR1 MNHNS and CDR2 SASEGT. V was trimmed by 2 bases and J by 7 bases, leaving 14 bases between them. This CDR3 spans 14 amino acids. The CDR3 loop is CASSELGTAGGYTF. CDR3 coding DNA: TGTGCCAGCAGTGAATTGGGCACGGCGGGTGGCTACACCTTC.

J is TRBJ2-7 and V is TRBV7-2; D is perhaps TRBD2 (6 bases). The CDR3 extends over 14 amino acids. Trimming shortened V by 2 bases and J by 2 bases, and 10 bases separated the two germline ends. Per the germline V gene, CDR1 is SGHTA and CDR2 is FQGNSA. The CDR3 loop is CASSLMAGTYEQYF. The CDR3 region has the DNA TGTGCCAGCAGCTTAATGGCGGGGACCTACGAGCAGTACTTC.

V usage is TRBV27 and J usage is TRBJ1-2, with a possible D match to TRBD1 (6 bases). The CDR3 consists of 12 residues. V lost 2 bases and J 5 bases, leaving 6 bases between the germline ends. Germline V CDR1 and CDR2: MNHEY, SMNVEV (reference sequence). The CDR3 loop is CASSLQGYGYTF. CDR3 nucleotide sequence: TGTGCCAGCAGTTTACAGGGGTATGGCTACACCTTC.

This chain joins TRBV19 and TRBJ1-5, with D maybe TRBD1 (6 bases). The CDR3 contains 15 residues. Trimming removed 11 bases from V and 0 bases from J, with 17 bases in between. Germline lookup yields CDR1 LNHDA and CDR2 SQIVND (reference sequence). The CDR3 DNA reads TGTGCCTCCCGACAGGACCCCTATAGCAATCAGCCCCAGCATTTT. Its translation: CASRQDPYSNQPQHF.

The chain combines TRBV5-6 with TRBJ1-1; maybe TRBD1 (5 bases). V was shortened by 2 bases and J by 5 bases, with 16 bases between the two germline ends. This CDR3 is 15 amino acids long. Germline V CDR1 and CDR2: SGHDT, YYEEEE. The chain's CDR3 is CASSFRTTGATEAFF. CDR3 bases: TGTGCCAGCAGCTTTCGGACAACCGGCGCGACTGAAGCTTTCTTT.

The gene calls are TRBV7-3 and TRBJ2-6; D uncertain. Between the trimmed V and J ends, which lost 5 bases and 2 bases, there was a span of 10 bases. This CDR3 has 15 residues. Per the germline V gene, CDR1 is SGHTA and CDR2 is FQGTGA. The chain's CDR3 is CASSPPVPGANVLTF. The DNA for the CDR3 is TGTGCCAGCAGCCCTCCGGTACCTGGGGCCAACGTCCTGACTTTC.

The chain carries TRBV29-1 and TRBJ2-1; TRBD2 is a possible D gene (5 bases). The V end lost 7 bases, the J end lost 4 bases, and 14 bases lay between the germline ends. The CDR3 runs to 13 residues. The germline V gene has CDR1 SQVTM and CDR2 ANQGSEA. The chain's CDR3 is CSGGGGSYNEQFF. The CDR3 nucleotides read TGCAGCGGCGGAGGCGGATCTTACAATGAGCAGTTCTTC.

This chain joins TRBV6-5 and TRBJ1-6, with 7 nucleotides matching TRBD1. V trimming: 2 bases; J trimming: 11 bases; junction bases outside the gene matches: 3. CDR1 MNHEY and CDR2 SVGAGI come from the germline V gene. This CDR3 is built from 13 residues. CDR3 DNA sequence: TGTGCCAGCAGTTACAGGGGGCGGACACCCCTCCACTTT. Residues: CASSYRGRTPLHF.

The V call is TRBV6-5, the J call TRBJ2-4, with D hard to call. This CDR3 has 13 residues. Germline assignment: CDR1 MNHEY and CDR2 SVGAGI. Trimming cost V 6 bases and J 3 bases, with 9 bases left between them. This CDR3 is CASRPADKNIQYF. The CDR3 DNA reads TGTGCCAGCAGGCCGGCGGACAAAAACATTCAGTACTTC.

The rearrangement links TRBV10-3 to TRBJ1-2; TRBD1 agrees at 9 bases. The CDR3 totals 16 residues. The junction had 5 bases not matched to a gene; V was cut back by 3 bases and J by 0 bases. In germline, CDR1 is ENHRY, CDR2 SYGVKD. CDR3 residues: CAISDRGQGTNYGYTF. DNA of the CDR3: TGTGCCATCAGTGACCGAGGACAGGGGACTAACTATGGCTACACCTTC.

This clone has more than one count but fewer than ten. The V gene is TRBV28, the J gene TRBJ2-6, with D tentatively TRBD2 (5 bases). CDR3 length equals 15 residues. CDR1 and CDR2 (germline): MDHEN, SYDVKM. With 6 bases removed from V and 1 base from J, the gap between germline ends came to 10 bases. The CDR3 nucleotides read TGTGCCAGCAGCAATCGGGGATCTGGGGCCAACGTCCTGACTTTC. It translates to CASSNRGSGANVLTF. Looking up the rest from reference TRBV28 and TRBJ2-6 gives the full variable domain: DVKVTQSSRYLVKRTGEKVFLECVQDMDHENMFWYRQDPGLGLRLIYFSYDVKMKEKGDIPEGYSVSREKKERFSLILESASTNQTSMYLCASSNRGSGANVLTFGAGSRLTVL.

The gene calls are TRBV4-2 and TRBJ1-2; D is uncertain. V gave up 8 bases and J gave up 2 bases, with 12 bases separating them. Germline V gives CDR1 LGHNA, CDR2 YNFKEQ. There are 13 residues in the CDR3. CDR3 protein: CASGSTFNYGYTF. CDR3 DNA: TGTGCCAGCGGGTCGACATTCAACTATGGCTACACCTTC.

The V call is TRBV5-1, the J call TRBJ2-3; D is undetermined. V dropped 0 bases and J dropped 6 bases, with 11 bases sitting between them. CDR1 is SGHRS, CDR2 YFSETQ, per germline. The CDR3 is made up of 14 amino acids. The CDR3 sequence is CASSLAGPPDTQYF. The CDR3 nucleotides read TGCGCCAGCAGCTTGGCCGGTCCCCCTGATACGCAGTATTTT.

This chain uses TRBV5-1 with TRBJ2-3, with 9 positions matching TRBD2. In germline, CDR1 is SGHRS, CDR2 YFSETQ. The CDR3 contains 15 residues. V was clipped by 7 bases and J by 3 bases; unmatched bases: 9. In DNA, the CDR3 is TGCGCCAGCTCCCTGGGCGGGGGGGCGACAGATACGCAGTATTTT. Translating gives CASSLGGGATDTQYF.

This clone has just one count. CDR3 in amino acids: CASSYSKLATNEKLFF. The DNA of the CDR3 is TGTGCCAGCAGTTACTCGAAGTTAGCAACTAATGAAAAACTGTTTTTT. The gene calls are TRBV6-5 and TRBJ1-4; unclear D gene. The length of the CDR3 is 16 residues. CDR1 MNHEY and CDR2 SVGAGI come from the germline V gene. Trimming cost V 0 bases and J 0 bases, with 8 bases left between them.

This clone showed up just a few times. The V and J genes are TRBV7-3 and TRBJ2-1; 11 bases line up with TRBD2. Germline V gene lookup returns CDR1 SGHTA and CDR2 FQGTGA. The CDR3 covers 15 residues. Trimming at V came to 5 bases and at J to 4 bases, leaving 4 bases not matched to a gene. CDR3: CASSALAGAYNEQFF. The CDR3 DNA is TGTGCCAGCAGCGCACTAGCGGGGGCTTACAATGAGCAGTTCTTC.

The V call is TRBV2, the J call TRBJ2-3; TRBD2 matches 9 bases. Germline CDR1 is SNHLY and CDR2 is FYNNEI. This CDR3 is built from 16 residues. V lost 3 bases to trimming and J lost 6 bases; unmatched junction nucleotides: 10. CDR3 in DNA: TGTGCCAGCAGTGAGTCTAGCGGGGCCCTTGGGGATACGCAGTATTTT. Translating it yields CASSESSGALGDTQYF.

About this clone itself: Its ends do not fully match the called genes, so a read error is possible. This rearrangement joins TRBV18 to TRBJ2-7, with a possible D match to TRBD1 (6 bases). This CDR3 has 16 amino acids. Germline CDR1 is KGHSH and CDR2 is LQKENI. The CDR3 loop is CASSSPDSRRAPEQYF. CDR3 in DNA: TGTGCCAGCTCATCACCGGACAGCCGAAGGGCTCCCGAGCAGTACTTC.

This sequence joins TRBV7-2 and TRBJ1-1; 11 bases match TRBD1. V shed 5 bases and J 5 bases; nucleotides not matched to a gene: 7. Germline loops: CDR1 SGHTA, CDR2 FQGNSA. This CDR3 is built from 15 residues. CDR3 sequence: CASSPSDRGHTEAFF. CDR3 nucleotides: TGTGCCAGCAGCCCCTCGGACAGGGGGCATACTGAAGCTTTCTTT.

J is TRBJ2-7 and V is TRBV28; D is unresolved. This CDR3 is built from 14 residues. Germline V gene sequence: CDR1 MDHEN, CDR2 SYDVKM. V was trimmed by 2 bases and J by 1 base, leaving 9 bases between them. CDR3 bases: TGTGCCAGCAGTTTAGATCAGGAATCCTACGAGCAGTACTTC. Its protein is CASSLDQESYEQYF.

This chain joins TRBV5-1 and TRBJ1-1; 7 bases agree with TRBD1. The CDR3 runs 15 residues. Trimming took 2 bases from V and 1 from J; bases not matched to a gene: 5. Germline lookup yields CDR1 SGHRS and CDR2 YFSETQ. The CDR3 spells CASSFRQGRNTEAFF. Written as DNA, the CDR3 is TGCGCCAGCAGCTTCCGACAGGGACGGAACACTGAAGCTTTCTTT. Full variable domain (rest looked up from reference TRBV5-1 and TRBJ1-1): KAGVTQTPRYLIKTRGQQVTLSCSPISGHRSVSWYQQTPGQGLQFLFEYFSETQRNKGNFPGRFSGRQFSNSRSEMNVSTLELGDSALYLCASSFRQGRNTEAFFGQGTRLTVV.

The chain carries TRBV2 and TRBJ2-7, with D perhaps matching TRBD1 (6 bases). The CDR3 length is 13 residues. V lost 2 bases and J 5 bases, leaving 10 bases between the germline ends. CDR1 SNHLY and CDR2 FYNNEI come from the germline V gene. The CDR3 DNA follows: TGTGCCAGCAGTGAACAGGGGTTCCACGAGCAGTACTTC. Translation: CASSEQGFHEQYF.

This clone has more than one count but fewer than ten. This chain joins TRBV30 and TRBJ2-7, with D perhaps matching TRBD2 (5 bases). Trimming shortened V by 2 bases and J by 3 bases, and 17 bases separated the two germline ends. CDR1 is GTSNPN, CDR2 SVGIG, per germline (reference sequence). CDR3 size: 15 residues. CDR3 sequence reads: CAWSTPSSRYYEQYF. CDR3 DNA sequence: TGTGCCTGGAGTACCCCCTCTAGCCGTTACTACGAGCAGTACTTC.